The 24 T cell receptor beta chains given below trace back to one sample, sequenced in a study of CD4 T cells in relation to SARS-CoV-2 and coronaviruses (dated by TCRdb to the early 2020s). The method behind the library was the immunoSEQ multiplex PCR assay. What TCRdb holds here is the immuneACCESS table cut down to in-frame rearrangements. Part of the clones is not present; checked against another copy, under half of the missing clones reflect an unresolved V gene, and the others are unexplained. This sample lists just under 65,000 clones; about 94% were detected once. Of the sample, about 0.14% is held by the ten largest clones. CD4+ T cells from unexposed donors were collected before the COVID-19 pandemic (2011-2018). Specimen: naive CD4+ T cells from PBMCs. The sample's cell subset or site label, decoded: naive CD4+ T cells isolated by negative enrichment. The receptor set was obtained from a human donor in good health.

This chain links TRBV30 with TRBJ2-3, with D tentatively TRBD2 (6 bases). V was trimmed by 5 bases and J by 2 bases, leaving 8 bases between them. CDR1 is GTSNPN, CDR2 SVGIG, per germline (reference sequence). The CDR3 length is 12 residues. CDR3 in DNA: TGTGCCTGGGGACTAAACACAGATACGCAGTATTTT. It codes for CAWGLNTDTQYF.

V and J are TRBV2 and TRBJ2-1; D gene uncertain. The CDR3 is 11 residues long. Trimming pared 4 bases from V and 10 bases from J, leaving 8 bases between. The germline CDR1 and CDR2 sequences are SNHLY and FYNNEI. CDR3 coding DNA: TGTGCCAGCAGTGTTGCGCACGAGCAGTTCTTC. It specifies CASSVAHEQFF. Filled out from reference TRBV2 and TRBJ2-1, the complete variable domain reads EPEVTQTPSHQVTQMGQEVILRCVPISNHLYFYWYRQILGQKVEFLVSFYNNEISEKSEIFDDQFSVERPDGSNFTLKIRSTKLEDSAMYFCASSVAHEQFFGPGTRLTVL.

The chain recombines TRBV6-1 with TRBJ1-1; 8 bases fit TRBD1. The CDR3 runs 16 residues. In germline, CDR1 is MNHNS, CDR2 SASEGT. Germline trimming cut 2 bases from V and 4 bases from J; bases unmatched to any gene: 9. The CDR3 sequence is CASSEPVSGGITEAFF. In nucleotides, the CDR3 is TGTGCCAGCAGTGAACCCGTATCAGGGGGCATCACTGAAGCTTTCTTT.

The chain carries TRBV28 and TRBJ2-1; D call uncertain. This CDR3 spans 15 amino acids. CDR1 is MDHEN, CDR2 SYDVKM, per germline. V gave up 5 bases and J gave up 1 base, with 12 bases separating them. CDR3: CASSPLAPSYNEQFF. CDR3 bases: TGTGCCAGCAGTCCCCTGGCCCCTTCCTACAATGAGCAGTTCTTC.

V usage is TRBV19 and J usage is TRBJ2-6; a possible D gene is TRBD1 (5 bases). V gave up 8 bases and J gave up 0 bases, with 20 bases separating them. The CDR3 extends over 18 amino acids. Germline lookup yields CDR1 LNHDA and CDR2 SQIVND (reference sequence). CDR3 coding DNA: TGTGCCAGTCAAAAACTCCCCCTAGGGGACTCTGGGGCCAACGTCCTGACTTTC. Amino acids: CASQKLPLGDSGANVLTF.

The table lists this clone with a count of one. This sequence joins TRBV19 and TRBJ2-6, with unresolved D. The CDR3 has 15 residues. Germline V gene lookup returns CDR1 LNHDA and CDR2 SQIVND (reference sequence). Deletions cut 7 bases from V and 4 bases from J, with 14 bases between. The CDR3 here is CASNNPSTGANVLTF. The DNA for the CDR3 is TGTGCCAGTAATAACCCCTCTACGGGGGCCAACGTCCTGACTTTC.

This clone was seen once. The chain employs TRBV3-1 (or the pseudogene TRBV3-2) and TRBJ2-5; no clear D gene. The CDR3 sequence is 13 residues long. Deletions cut 6 bases from V and 6 bases from J, with 14 bases between. Per germline, CDR1 LGHDT and CDR2 YNNKEL (reference sequence). The CDR3 protein is CASSGQVGKTQYF. CDR3 DNA: TGTGCCAGCAGTGGGCAGGTCGGAAAGACCCAGTACTTC.

This clone has only one observation. At one of its ends the junction is not consistent with the germline gene, which may arise from a read error. This rearrangement joins TRBV19 to TRBJ1-2; 7 bases are a match to TRBD1. Per germline, CDR1 LNHDA and CDR2 SQIVND (reference sequence). This CDR3 has 12 residues. The CDR3 DNA is TGTGCCAGTAGTACCCTACAGGGGCGCCGAATCTTC. This encodes CASSTLQGRRIF.

The V call is TRBV5-4, the J call TRBJ2-7; perhaps TRBD1 as D (7 bases). With 3 bases removed from V and 6 bases from J, the gap between germline ends came to 28 bases. The germline V gene encodes CDR1 SGHNT and CDR2 YYREEE (reference sequence). This CDR3 comprises 18 residues. CDR3 sequence: CASSYLPGAISAGGEQYF. CDR3 in DNA: TGTGCCAGCAGCTATTTGCCGGGAGCTATATCGGCAGGGGGCGAGCAGTACTTC.

V gene TRBV5-1 combines with J gene TRBJ1-2, with D unresolved. Germline CDR1 SGHRS, CDR2 YFSETQ. Trimming took 3 bases from V and 4 from J, leaving 13 bases between them. The CDR3 loop spans 14 amino acids. The CDR3 spells CASSSPDGRYGYTF. CDR3 bases: TGCGCCAGCAGCTCACCGGACGGACGCTATGGCTACACCTTC.

This sequence joins TRBV2 and TRBJ2-1; no clear D. With 6 bases removed from V and 3 bases from J, the gap between germline ends came to 9 bases. Per the germline V gene, CDR1 is SNHLY and CDR2 is FYNNEI. CDR3 length: 13 amino acids. The CDR3: CASSGPYYNEQFF. CDR3 coding DNA: TGTGCCAGCAGCGGACCATACTACAATGAGCAGTTCTTC.

The chain combines TRBV9 with TRBJ2-5; 7 bases map to TRBD1. V dropped 4 bases and J dropped 5; count of bases not matched to a gene: 14. The length of the CDR3 is 16 residues. Germline V gives CDR1 SGDLS, CDR2 YYNGEE. The CDR3 region has the DNA TGTGCCAGCAGCCCTCGACAGGGAACCCCTAAGGAGACCCAGTACTTC. It encodes CASSPRQGTPKETQYF.

The table lists this clone with a count of one. The chain uses TRBV10-2 and TRBJ2-1; the D is unclear. Trimming shortened V by 3 bases and J by 13 bases, and 10 bases separated the two germline ends. This CDR3 is 11 amino acids long. CDR1 and CDR2 (germline): WSHSY, SAAADI. This CDR3 reads CASSERARQFF. In nucleotides, the CDR3 is TGCGCCAGCAGTGAACGAGCCCGCCAGTTCTTC.

This clone was seen a single time. The CDR3 DNA reads TGCGCCAGCAGCACGGAGGGTTATAGCAATCAGCCCCAGCATTTT. Translating it yields CASSTEGYSNQPQHF. J is TRBJ1-5 and V is TRBV5-1; D remains ambiguous. The CDR3 extends over 15 amino acids. The germline V gene has CDR1 SGHRS and CDR2 YFSETQ. Deletions cut 4 bases from V and 0 bases from J, with 11 bases between.

The chain employs TRBV28 and TRBJ2-5, with 7 bases identical to TRBD2. The ends lost 8 bases at V and 2 bases at J; junction bases unmatched: 8. The CDR3 is 14 residues long. Germline V CDR1 and CDR2: MDHEN, SYDVKM. CDR3 sequence reads: CASYSGGLQETQYF. The CDR3 DNA is TGTGCCAGCTACTCTGGGGGACTACAAGAGACCCAGTACTTC.

This sequence joins TRBV28 and TRBJ1-4; D remains unclear. V dropped 7 bases and J dropped 11 bases, with 17 bases sitting between them. The CDR3 has 13 amino acids. Per the germline V gene, CDR1 is MDHEN and CDR2 is SYDVKM. The CDR3 sequence is CASNRYRGEKLFF. Here the CDR3 DNA reads TGTGCCAGCAATAGATACCGTGGGGAGAAACTGTTTTTT.

The genes are TRBV25-1 and TRBJ2-3; D is uncertain. V lost 6 bases to trimming and J lost 1 base, with 2 bases between them. The CDR3 spans 11 residues. Germline V gives CDR1 MGHDK, CDR2 SYGVNS. CDR3 in DNA: TGTGCCAGCAGCCGCACAGATACGCAGTATTTT. Protein sequence: CASSRTDTQYF.

The CDR3, as DNA: TGTGCCAGTAGCAGCTCTAGGGGGAGCTCCTACAATGAGCAGTTCTTC. This translates into CASSSSRGSSYNEQFF. The chain joins TRBV19 to TRBJ2-1; D is perhaps TRBD1 (6 bases). The germline gives CDR1 LNHDA, CDR2 SQIVND (reference sequence). CDR3 size: 16 residues. Trimming cost V 6 bases and J 0 bases, with 15 bases left between them.

The chain has TRBV30 and TRBJ1-4; D is uncertain. V lost 2 bases to trimming and J lost 8 bases, with 6 bases between them. The CDR3 totals 11 residues. Germline CDR1 reads GTSNPN; CDR2 reads SVGIG (reference sequence). The CDR3 spells CAWSRQEKLFF. The CDR3, as DNA: TGTGCCTGGAGTCGTCAAGAAAAACTGTTTTTT.

The chain recombines TRBV11-2 with TRBJ1-1; D is unresolved. Germline-derived CDR1 and CDR2 are SGHAT and FQNNGV. The CDR3 totals 14 residues. The V and J ends lost 5 bases and 0 bases respectively, with 10 bases between them. The CDR3 bases are TGTGCCAGCAGCCTCTCGGGTTTGAACACTGAAGCTTTCTTT. Its protein is CASSLSGLNTEAFF.

The V gene is TRBV27, the J gene TRBJ2-3; D gene unclear. The CDR3 contains 15 residues. Germline V gene lookup returns CDR1 MNHEY and CDR2 SMNVEV (reference sequence). The germline V and J ends were trimmed by 5 bases and 1 base, with 13 bases remaining between them. CDR3 amino acids: CASSMRTGRTDTQYF. CDR3 bases: TGTGCCAGCAGTATGAGGACGGGCCGCACAGATACGCAGTATTTT.

The rearrangement links TRBV14 to TRBJ1-2, with D possibly TRBD1 on 5 matching bases. V was shortened by 4 bases and J by 2 bases, with 14 bases between the two germline ends. Germline CDR1 reads SGHDN; CDR2 reads FVKESK. The CDR3 is 15 amino acids. CDR3 region: CASSRNRITNYGYTF. The CDR3 DNA is TGTGCCAGCAGCCGGAACAGGATAACGAACTATGGCTACACCTTC. The full variable domain, its missing parts supplied by reference TRBV14 and TRBJ1-2, is EAGVTQFPSHSVIEKGQTVTLRCDPISGHDNLYWYRRVMGKEIKFLLHFVKESKQDESGMPNNRFLAERTGGTYSTLKVQPAELEDSGVYFCASSRNRITNYGYTFGSGTRLTVV.

The V call is TRBV28, the J call TRBJ1-5, with D maybe TRBD1 (6 bases). The germline V gene has CDR1 MDHEN and CDR2 SYDVKM. Deletions cut 5 bases from V and 3 bases from J, with 17 bases between. CDR3 length: 16 residues. The CDR3 region has the DNA TGTGCCAGCAGTCTCGGAAACAGGGCGGTCAATCAGCCCCAGCATTTT. Its translation: CASSLGNRAVNQPQHF. Drawing the rest from reference TRBV28 and TRBJ1-5, the complete variable domain is DVKVTQSSRYLVKRTGEKVFLECVQDMDHENMFWYRQDPGLGLRLIYFSYDVKMKEKGDIPEGYSVSREKKERFSLILESASTNQTSMYLCASSLGNRAVNQPQHFGDGTRLSIL.

V gene TRBV19 combines with J gene TRBJ1-5; tentatively, D is TRBD1 (6 bases). V shed 4 bases and J shed 4 bases, with 11 bases lying between them. The CDR3 loop spans 14 amino acids. Germline V gene data show CDR1 as LNHDA and CDR2 as SQIVND (reference sequence). For the CDR3, the DNA is TGTGCCAGTAGTACTCAGGGGAGTAATCAGCCCCAGCATTTT. Residues: CASSTQGSNQPQHF.